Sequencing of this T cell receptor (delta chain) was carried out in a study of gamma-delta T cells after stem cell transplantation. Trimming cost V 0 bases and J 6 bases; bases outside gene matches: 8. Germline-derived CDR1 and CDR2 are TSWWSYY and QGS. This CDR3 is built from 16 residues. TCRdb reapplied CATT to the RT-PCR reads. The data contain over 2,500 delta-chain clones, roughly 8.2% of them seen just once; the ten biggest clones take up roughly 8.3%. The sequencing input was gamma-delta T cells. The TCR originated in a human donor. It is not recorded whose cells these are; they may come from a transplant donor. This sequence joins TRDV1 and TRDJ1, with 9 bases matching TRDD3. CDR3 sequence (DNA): TGTGCTCTTGGGGAACTGTACTGGGGGAGGACCCATAAACTCATCTTT. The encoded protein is CALGELYWGRTHKLIF.